The sequence of this T cell receptor (beta chain) was determined in a study of T cell repertoires in cytomegalovirus infection (dated by TCRdb to the late 2010s). Background on the whole study: Donor HLA type was relevant to the analysis, because carriage of CMV infection together with the matching HLA type was indicated by public TCR beta signatures.

The sequencing machine was an Illumina HiSeq 1500. The public reads were quality trimmed at Q25 with fastp and then assembled into clones with MiXCR by TCRdb, keeping productive beta chains. Rows are unified per CDR3 protein, each entry keeping the most common DNA and genes. The sample records 250,000 to 300,000 distinct CDR3 sequences, roughly 13% of which are singletons. The leading ten clones occupy 8.5% to 10% of the sample. V is clipped by 2 bases and J by 1 base, and the sequence between their germline boundaries is 9 bases long. Per the germline V gene, MDHEN is the CDR1 and SYDVKM is the CDR2. Spanning cysteine to phenylalanine, the CDR3 consists of 16 amino acids. Only the CDR3 DNA is retained, 48 bases long and in frame from the first base. The paper as a whole reports these results and caveats: Cumulative frequency of public TCR beta family members discriminated carriers of CMV infection plus the relevant HLA type in this cohort and an independent roughly 330-donor cohort. The ex vivo response was dominated by HLA-C-restricted CMV-specific TCR beta clonotypes, which also provided the single most frequent clonotype in two of eight donors.

In this sample, this clonotype turned up a few times. The clone's antigen remains unknown. No per-base quality is available; no much larger clone lies one base away. The sequence came from a human donor in good health (CMV status not recorded). Some clones in this sample may be carry-over from other donors' samples. This chain joins TRBV28 to TRBJ2-6; a weak D assignment points to TRBD1 (5 bases agree). The sample consisted of PBMCs. The CDR3: CASSLRQGSGANVLTF. The nucleotides are TGTGCCAGCAGTTTACGTCAGGGATCTGGGGCCAACGTCCTGACTTTC. The full variable domain, completed from the reference TRBV28 and TRBJ2-6 proteins outside the CDR3, reads DVKVTQSSRYLVKRTGEKVFLECVQDMDHENMFWYRQDPGLGLRLIYFSYDVKMKEKGDIPEGYSVSREKKERFSLILESASTNQTSMYLCASSLRQGSGANVLTFGAGSRLTVL.